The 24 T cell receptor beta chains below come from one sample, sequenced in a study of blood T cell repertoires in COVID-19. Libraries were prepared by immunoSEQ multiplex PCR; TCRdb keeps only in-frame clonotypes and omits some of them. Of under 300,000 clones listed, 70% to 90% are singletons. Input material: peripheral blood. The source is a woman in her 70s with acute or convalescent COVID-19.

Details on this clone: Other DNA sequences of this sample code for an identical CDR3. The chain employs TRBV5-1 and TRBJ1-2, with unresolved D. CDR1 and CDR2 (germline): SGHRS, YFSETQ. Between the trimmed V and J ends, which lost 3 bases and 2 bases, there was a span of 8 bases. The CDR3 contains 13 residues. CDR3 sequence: CASSSRGNYGYTF. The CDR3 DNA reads TGCGCCAGCAGCTCACGCGGGAACTATGGCTACACCTTC. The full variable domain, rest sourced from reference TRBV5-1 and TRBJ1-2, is KAGVTQTPRYLIKTRGQQVTLSCSPISGHRSVSWYQQTPGQGLQFLFEYFSETQRNKGNFPGRFSGRQFSNSRSEMNVSTLELGDSALYLCASSSRGNYGYTFGSGTRLTVV.

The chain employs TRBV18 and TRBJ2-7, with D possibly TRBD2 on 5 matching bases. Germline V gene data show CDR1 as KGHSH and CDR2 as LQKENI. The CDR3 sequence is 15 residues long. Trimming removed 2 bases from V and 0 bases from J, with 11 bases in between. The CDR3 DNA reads TGTGCCAGCTCACCAGGAGCGGTGAGCTCCTACGAGCAGTACTTC. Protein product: CASSPGAVSSYEQYF.

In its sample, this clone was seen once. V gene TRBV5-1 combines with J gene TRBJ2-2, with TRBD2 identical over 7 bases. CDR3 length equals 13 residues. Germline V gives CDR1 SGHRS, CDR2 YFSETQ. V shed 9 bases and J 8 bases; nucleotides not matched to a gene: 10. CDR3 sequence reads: CATNSGLRGELFF. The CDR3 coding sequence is TGCGCCACCAATAGCGGGTTGAGAGGGGAGCTGTTTTTT.

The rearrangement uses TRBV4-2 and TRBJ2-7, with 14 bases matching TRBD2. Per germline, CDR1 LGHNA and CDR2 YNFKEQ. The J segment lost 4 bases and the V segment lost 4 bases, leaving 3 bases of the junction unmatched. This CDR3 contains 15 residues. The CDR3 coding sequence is TGTGCCAGCAGCCCTGGACTAGCGGGGGGATACGAGCAGTACTTC. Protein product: CASSPGLAGGYEQYF.

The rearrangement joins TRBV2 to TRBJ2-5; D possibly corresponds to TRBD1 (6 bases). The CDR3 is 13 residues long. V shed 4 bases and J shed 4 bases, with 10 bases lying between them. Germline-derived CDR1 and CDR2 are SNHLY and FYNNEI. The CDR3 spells CASSAGVGETQYF. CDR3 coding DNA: TGTGCCAGCAGTGCAGGGGTGGGAGAGACCCAGTACTTC.

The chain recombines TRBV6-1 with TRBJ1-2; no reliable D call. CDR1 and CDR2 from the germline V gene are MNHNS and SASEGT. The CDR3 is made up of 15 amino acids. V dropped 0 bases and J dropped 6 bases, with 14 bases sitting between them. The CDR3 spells CASSEAVRPTHGYTF. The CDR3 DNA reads TGTGCCAGCAGTGAAGCTGTCAGGCCGACCCATGGCTACACCTTC.

CDR3 sequence: CASSRIYGTGDNEQFF. CDR3 DNA sequence: TGTGCCAGCTCAAGAATCTACGGGACAGGGGACAATGAGCAGTTCTTC. The chain joins TRBV18 to TRBJ2-1; 10 bases line up with TRBD1. Germline trimming cut 5 bases from V and 5 bases from J; bases unmatched to any gene: 9. Germline CDR1 KGHSH, CDR2 LQKENI. The CDR3 totals 16 residues.

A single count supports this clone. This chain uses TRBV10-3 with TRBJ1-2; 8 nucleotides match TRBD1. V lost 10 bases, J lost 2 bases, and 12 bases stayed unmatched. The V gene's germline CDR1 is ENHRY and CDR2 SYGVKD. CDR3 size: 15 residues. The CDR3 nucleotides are TGTGCCAGCCGACAGGGGCAAGGTGGCAACTATGGCTACACCTTC. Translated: CASRQGQGGNYGYTF.

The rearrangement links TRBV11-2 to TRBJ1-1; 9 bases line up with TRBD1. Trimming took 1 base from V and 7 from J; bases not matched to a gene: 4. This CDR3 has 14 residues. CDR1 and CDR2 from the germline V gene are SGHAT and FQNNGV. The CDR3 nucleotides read TGTGCCAGCAGCTTAGGGGACAGGGATGGTGAAGCTTTCTTT. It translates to CASSLGDRDGEAFF.

CDR3 sequence reads: CASAVPPSGGNQETQYF. In DNA, the CDR3 is TGCGCCAGCGCAGTCCCCCCTAGCGGGGGAAACCAAGAGACCCAGTACTTC. The rearrangement joins TRBV5-1 to TRBJ2-5; 10 bases line up with TRBD2. Trimming took 7 bases from V and 0 from J; bases not matched to a gene: 12. Germline values: CDR1 SGHRS, CDR2 YFSETQ. The CDR3 consists of 17 residues. The entire variable domain, with the rest obtained from reference TRBV5-1 and TRBJ2-5, is as follows: KAGVTQTPRYLIKTRGQQVTLSCSPISGHRSVSWYQQTPGQGLQFLFEYFSETQRNKGNFPGRFSGRQFSNSRSEMNVSTLELGDSALYLCASAVPPSGGNQETQYFGPGTRLLVL.

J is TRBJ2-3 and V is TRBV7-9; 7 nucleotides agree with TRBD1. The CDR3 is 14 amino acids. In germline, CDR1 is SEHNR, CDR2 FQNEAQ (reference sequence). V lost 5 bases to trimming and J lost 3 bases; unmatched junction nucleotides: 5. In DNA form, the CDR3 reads TGTGCCAGCAGCCGGGACAGCTCGACAGATACGCAGTATTTT. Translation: CASSRDSSTDTQYF.

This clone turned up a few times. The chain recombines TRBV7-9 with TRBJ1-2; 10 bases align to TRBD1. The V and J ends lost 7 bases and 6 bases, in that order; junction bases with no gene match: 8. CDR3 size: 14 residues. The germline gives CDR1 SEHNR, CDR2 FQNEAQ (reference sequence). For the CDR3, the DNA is TGTGCCAGCACCGGGACAGGGGCAGGGAATGGCTACACCTTC. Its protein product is CASTGTGAGNGYTF.

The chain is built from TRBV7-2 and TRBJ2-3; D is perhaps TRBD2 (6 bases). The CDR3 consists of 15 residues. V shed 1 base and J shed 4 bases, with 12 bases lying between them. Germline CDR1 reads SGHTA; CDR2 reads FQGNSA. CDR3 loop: CASSLGGWGADTQYF. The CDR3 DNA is TGTGCCAGCAGCTTAGGGGGCTGGGGGGCAGATACGCAGTATTTT.

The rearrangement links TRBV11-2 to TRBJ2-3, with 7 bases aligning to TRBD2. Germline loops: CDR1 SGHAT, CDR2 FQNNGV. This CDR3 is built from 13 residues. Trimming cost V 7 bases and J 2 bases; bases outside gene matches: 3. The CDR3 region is CASTGLSTDTQYF. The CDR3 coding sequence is TGTGCCAGCACGGGACTATCCACAGATACGCAGTATTTT.

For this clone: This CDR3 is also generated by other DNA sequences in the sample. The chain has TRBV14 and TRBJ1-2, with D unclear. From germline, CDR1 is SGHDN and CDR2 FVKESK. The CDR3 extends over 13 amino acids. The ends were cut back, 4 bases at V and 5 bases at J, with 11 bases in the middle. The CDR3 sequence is CASSPGYRYGYTF. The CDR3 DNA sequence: TGTGCCAGCAGCCCGGGATATAGATATGGCTACACCTTC.

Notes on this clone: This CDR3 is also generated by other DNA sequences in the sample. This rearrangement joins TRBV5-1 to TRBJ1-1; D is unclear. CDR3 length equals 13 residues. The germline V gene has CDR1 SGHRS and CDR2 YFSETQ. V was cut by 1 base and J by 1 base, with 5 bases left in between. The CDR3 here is CASSLTGNTEAFF. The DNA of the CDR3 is TGCGCCAGCAGCTTGACGGGGAACACTGAAGCTTTCTTT.

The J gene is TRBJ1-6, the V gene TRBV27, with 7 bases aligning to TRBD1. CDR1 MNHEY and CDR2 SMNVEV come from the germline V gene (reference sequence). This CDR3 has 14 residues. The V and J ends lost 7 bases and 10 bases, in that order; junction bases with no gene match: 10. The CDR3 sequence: CASTYRGGGSPLHF. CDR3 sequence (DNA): TGTGCCAGCACTTACAGGGGTGGGGGGTCACCCCTCCACTTT.

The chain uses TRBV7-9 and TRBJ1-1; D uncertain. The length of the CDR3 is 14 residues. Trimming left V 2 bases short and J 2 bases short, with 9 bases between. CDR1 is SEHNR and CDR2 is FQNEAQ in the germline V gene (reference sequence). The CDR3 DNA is TGTGCCAGCAGCTTACACCAGGAAAACACTGAAGCTTTCTTT. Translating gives CASSLHQENTEAFF.

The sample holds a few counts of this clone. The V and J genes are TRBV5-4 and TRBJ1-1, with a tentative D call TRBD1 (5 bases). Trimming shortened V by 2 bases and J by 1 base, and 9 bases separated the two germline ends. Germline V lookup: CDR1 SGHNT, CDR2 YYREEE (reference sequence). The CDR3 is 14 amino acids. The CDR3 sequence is CASSLAGKNTEAFF. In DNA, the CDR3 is TGTGCCAGCAGCTTAGCAGGGAAGAACACTGAAGCTTTCTTT.

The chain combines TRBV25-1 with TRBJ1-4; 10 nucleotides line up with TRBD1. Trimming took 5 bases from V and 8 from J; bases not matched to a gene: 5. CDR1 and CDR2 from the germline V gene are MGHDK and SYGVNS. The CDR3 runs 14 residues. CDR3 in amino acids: CASSPTGGVEKLFF. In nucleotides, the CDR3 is TGTGCCAGCAGTCCGACAGGGGGCGTCGAAAAACTGTTTTTT.

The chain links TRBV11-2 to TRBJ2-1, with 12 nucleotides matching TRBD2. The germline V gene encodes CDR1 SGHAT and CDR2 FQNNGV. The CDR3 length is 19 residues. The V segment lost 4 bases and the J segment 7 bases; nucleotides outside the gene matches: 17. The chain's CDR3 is CASSSPLAGGRKYGNEQFF. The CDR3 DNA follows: TGTGCCAGCAGCTCCCCTCTAGCGGGGGGGCGAAAGTATGGGAATGAGCAGTTCTTC. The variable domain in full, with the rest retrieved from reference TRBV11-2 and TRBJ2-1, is EAGVAQSPRYKIIEKRQSVAFWCNPISGHATLYWYQQILGQGPKLLIQFQNNGVVDDSQLPKDRFSAERLKGVDSTLKIQPAKLEDSAVYLCASSSPLAGGRKYGNEQFFGPGTRLTVL.

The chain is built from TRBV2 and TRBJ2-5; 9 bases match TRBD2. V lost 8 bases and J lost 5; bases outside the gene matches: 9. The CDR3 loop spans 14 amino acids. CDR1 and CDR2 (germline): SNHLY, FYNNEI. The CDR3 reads CASVSAGGPETQYF. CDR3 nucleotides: TGTGCCAGCGTATCGGCGGGGGGGCCGGAGACCCAGTACTTC. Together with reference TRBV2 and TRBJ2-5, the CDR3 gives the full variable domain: EPEVTQTPSHQVTQMGQEVILRCVPISNHLYFYWYRQILGQKVEFLVSFYNNEISEKSEIFDDQFSVERPDGSNFTLKIRSTKLEDSAMYFCASVSAGGPETQYFGPGTRLLVL.

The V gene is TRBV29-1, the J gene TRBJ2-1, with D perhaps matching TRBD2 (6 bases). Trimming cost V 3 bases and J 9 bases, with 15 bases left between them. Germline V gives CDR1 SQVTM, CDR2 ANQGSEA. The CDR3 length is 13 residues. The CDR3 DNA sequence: TGCAGCGTTGACCCAGGAGGGCGCATTGAGCAGTTCTTC. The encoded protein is CSVDPGGRIEQFF.

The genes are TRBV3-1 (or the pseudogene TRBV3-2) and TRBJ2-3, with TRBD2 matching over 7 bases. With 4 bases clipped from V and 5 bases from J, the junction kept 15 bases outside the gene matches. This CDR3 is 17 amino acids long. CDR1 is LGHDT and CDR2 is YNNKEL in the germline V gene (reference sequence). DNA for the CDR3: TGTGCCAGCAGCCCCCGAAGTCTGACTAGCCGTGTAGATACGCAGTATTTT. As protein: CASSPRSLTSRVDTQYF.